Reported below is one T cell receptor beta chain. The antigen is unknown. Preparation of the TCRbeta library involved a method that used unique molecular identifiers. TCRdb ran MiXCR on the PCR reads and lists one entry per CDR3 protein. The sample includes almost 250,000 distinct CDR3 sequences, about 26% of them seen just once. The sample is drawn from a study of T-cell reconstitution after alpha-beta-depleted transplantation in children. Between the trimmed V and J ends, which lost 2 bases and 0 bases, there was a span of 8 bases. Germline V gene lookup returns CDR1 DFQATT and CDR2 SNEGSKA (reference sequence). This CDR3 is 14 amino acids long. Findings and limits, study-wide: Elevated TCRbeta diversity at day 60 was traced, in some patients, to surviving recipient T cells and thymic progenitors. About two months after transplant, alpha-beta T cells reportedly came from several hundred expanded graft clones. The authors attributed T-cell counts and diversity one year after transplant mostly to newly produced T cells.

This clonotype originated in a girl aged 2 to 9 with Fanconi anemia, due to receive a stem cell transplant. The J gene is TRBJ2-1, the V gene TRBV20-1, with D perhaps matching TRBD1 or TRBD2 (5 bases each). Sequencing was performed on PBMCs, taken before TCRalphabeta/CD19-depleted stem cell transplant. As DNA, the CDR3 is TGCAGTGCTAGAAGAGGGGCCTCCTACAATGAGCAGTTCTTC. It encodes CSARRGASYNEQFF.